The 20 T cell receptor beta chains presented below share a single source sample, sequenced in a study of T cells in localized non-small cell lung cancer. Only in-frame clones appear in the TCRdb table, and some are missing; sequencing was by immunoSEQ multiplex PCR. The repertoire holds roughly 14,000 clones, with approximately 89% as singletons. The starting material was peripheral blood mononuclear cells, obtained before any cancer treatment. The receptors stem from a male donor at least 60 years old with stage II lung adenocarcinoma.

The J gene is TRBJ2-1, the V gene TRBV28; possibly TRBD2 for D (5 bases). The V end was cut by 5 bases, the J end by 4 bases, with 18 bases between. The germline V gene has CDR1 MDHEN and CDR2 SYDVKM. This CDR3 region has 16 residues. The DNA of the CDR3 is TGTGCCAGCAGTCCCCCGAGAGGCCCGGGGTACAATGAGCAGTTCTTC. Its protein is CASSPPRGPGYNEQFF.

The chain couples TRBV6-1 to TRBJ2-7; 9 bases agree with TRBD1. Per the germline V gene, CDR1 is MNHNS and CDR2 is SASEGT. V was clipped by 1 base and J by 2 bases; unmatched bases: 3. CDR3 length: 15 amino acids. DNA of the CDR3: TGTGCCAGCAGTGAAGTGGGACAGGGTCCCTACGAGCAGTACTTC. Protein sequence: CASSEVGQGPYEQYF.

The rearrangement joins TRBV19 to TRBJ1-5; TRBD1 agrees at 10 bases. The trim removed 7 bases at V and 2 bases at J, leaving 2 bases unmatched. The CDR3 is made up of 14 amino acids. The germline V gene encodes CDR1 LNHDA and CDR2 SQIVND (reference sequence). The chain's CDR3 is CASKGQGGNQPQHF. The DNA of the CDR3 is TGTGCCAGTAAAGGACAGGGGGGCAATCAGCCCCAGCATTTT.

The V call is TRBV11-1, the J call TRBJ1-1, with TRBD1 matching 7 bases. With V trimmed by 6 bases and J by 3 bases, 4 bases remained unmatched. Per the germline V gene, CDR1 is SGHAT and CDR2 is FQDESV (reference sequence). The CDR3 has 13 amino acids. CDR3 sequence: CASSPTGDTEAFF. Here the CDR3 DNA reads TGTGCCAGCAGTCCCACAGGGGACACTGAAGCTTTCTTT.

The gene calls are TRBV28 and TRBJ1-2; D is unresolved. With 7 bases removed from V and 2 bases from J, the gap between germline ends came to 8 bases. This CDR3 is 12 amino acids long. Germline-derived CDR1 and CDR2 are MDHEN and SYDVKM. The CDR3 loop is CASNYLNYGYTF. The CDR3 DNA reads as TGTGCCAGCAACTACTTAAACTATGGCTACACCTTC.

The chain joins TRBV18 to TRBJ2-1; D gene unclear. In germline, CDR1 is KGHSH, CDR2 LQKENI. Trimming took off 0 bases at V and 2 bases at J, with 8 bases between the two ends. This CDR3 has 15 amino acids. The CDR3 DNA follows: TGTGCCAGCTCACCACCAGTGACGGCCTACAATGAGCAGTTCTTC. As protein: CASSPPVTAYNEQFF.

The CDR3 loop reads CASSEQGRSNEQFF. The CDR3, as DNA: TGTGCCAGCAGTGAACAGGGAAGGAGCAATGAGCAGTTCTTC. The rearrangement uses TRBV6-1 and TRBJ2-1; tentative D call: TRBD1 (5 bases). Germline lookup yields CDR1 MNHNS and CDR2 SASEGT. V lost 2 bases to trimming and J lost 6 bases, with 11 bases between them. This CDR3 is 14 amino acids long.

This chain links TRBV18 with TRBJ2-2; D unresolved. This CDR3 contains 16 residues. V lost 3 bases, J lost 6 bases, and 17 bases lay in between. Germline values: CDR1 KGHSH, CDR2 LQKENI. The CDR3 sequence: CASSPRSNILAGELFF. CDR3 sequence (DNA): TGTGCCAGCTCACCGCGCTCGAATATACTGGCCGGGGAGCTGTTTTTT.

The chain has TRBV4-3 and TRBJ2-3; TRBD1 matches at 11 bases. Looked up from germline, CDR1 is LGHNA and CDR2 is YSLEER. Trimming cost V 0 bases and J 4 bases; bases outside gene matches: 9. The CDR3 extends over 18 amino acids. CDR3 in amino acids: CASSQELGMGQGADTQYF. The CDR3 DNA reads TGCGCCAGCAGCCAAGAGCTCGGGATGGGACAGGGGGCAGATACGCAGTATTTT.

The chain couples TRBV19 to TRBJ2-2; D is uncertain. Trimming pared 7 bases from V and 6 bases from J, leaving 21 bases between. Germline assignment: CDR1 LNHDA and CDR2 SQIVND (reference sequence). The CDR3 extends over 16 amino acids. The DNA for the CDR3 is TGTGCCAGTAATAACTTCGAGTTCAGTGGATCCGGGGAGCTGTTTTTT. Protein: CASNNFEFSGSGELFF.

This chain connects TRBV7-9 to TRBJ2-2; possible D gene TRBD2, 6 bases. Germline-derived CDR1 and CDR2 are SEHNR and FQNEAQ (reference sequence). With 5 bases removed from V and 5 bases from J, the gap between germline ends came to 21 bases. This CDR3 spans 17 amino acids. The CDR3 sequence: CASSPFWGEAGTGELFF. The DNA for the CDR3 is TGTGCCAGCAGCCCCTTTTGGGGGGAGGCTGGTACCGGGGAGCTGTTTTTT. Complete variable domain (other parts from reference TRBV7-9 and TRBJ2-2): DTGVSQNPRHKITKRGQNVTFRCDPISEHNRLYWYRQTLGQGPEFLTYFQNEAQLEKSRLLSDRFSAERPKGSFSTLEIQRTEQGDSAMYLCASSPFWGEAGTGELFFGEGSRLTVL.

CDR3 nucleotide sequence: TGTGCCAGCAGCGTGAGCGACAGGGGCGACTACGAGCAGTACTTC. It translates to CASSVSDRGDYEQYF. V and J are TRBV9 and TRBJ2-7; TRBD1 aligns across 8 bases. V lost 2 bases to trimming and J lost 3 bases; unmatched junction nucleotides: 7. CDR1 is SGDLS, CDR2 YYNGEE, per germline. CDR3 length equals 15 residues.

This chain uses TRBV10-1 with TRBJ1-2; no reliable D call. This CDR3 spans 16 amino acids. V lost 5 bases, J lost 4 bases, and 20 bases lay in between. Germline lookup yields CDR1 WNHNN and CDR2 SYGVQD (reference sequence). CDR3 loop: CASSLIGSRKTYGYTF. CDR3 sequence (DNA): TGCGCCAGCAGTCTTATAGGATCGCGAAAGACCTATGGCTACACCTTC.

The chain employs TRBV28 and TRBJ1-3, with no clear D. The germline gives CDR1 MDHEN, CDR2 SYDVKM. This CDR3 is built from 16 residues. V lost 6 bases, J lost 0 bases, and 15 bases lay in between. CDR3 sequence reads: CASSPWSVNSGNTIYF. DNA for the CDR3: TGTGCCAGCAGCCCCTGGTCGGTAAACTCTGGAAACACCATATATTTT.

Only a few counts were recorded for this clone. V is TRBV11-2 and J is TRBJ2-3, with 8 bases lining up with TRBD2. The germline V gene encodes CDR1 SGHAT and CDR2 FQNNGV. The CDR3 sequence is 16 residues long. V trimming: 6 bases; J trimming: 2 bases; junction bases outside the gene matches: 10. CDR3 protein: CASRLGTSLNTDTQYF. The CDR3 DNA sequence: TGTGCCAGCAGGCTAGGGACTAGTCTTAACACAGATACGCAGTATTTT.

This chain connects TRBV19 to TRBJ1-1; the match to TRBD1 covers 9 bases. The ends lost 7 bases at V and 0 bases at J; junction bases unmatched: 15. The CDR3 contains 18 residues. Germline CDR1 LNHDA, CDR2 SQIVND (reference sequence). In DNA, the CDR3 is TGTGCCAGTACCTTTGGGACAGGGTGGGGGCCCATGAACACTGAAGCTTTCTTT. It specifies CASTFGTGWGPMNTEAFF.

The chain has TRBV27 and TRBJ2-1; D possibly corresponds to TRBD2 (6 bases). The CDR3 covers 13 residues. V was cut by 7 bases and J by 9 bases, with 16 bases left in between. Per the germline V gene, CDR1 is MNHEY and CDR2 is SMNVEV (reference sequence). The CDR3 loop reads CASTPDYSGEQFF. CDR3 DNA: TGTGCCAGCACCCCGGACTATTCTGGTGAGCAGTTCTTC.

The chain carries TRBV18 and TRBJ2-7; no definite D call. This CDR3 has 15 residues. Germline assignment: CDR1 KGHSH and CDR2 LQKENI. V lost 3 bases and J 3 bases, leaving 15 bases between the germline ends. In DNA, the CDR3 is TGTGCCAGCTCACCGGGCCAACGACGCATCTACGAGCAGTACTTC. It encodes CASSPGQRRIYEQYF.

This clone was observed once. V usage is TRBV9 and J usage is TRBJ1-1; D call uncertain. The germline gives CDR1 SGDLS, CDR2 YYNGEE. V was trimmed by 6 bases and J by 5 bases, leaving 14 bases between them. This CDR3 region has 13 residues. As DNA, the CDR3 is TGTGCCAGCAATCGTGGTACCGAGACTGAAGCTTTCTTT. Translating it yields CASNRGTETEAFF.

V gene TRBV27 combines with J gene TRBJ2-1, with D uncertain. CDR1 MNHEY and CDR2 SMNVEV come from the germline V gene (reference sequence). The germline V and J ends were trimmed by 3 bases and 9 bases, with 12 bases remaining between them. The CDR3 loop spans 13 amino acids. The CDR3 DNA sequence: TGTGCCAGCAGTTTGGGGTCCGCGAGTGAGCAGTTCTTC. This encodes CASSLGSASEQFF.